This TCR beta chain was sequenced for a study of radiotherapy plus CTLA-4 blockade in lung cancer. Whole-study results and caveats: Early shifts in blood T cell clones, with interferon-beta, reportedly predicted response best.

V lost 0 bases and J 4 bases, leaving 10 bases between the germline ends. Germline values: CDR1 SGHRS, CDR2 YFSETQ. The CDR3 runs to 14 residues. In the case of this clone: Its antigen is unidentified.

The method was immunoSEQ multiplex PCR; TCRdb's version includes in-frame clones alone and lacks a portion of them. The sample records tens of thousands of clones, about 75% being singletons. The specimen was peripheral blood, collected from a patient treated with radiotherapy plus ipilimumab. This sequence originates from a human donor with non-small cell lung cancer that progressed on radiotherapy plus ipilimumab. V and J are TRBV5-1 and TRBJ1-2; D is uncertain. Written as DNA, the CDR3 is TGCGCCAGCAGCTTGGGGGTAGATGGCTATGGCTACACCTTC. It yields the protein CASSLGVDGYGYTF.